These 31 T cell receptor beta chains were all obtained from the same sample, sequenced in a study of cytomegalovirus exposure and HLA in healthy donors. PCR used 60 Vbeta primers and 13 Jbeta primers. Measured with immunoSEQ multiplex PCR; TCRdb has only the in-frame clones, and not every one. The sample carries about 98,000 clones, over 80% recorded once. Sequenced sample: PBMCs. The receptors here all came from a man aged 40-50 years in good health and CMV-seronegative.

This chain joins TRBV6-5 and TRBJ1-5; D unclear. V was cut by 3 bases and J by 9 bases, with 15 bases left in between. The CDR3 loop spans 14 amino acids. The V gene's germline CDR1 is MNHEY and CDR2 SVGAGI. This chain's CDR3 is CASSYDGYEGPQHF. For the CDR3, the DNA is TGTGCCAGCAGTTATGACGGTTACGAGGGGCCCCAGCATTTT.

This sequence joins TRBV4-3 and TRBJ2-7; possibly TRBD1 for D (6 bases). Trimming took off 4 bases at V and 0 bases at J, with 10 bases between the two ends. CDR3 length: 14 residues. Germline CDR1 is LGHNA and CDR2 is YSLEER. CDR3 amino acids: CASSPRQVSYEQYF. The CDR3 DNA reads TGCGCCAGCAGCCCACGACAGGTCTCCTACGAGCAGTACTTC.

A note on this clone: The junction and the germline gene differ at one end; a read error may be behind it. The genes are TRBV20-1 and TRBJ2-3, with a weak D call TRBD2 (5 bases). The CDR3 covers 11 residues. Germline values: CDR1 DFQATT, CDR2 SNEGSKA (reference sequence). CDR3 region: CSARDRSGPVF. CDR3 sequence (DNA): TGCAGTGCTAGAGATCGGAGCGGACCCGTATTT.

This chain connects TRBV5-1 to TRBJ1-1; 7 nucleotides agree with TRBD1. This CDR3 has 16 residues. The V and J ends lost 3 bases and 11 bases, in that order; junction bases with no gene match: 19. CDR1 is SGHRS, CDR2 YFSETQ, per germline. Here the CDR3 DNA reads TGCGCCAGCAGCTCCACCGGGACAGAAACGTTCCCTGGGGCTTTCTTT. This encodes CASSSTGTETFPGAFF.

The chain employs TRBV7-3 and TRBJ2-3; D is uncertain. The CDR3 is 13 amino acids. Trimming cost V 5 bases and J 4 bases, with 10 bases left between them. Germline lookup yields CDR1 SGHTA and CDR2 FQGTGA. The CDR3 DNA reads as TGTGCCAGCAGCCCCCAGAGCGCAGATACGCAGTATTTT. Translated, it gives CASSPQSADTQYF.

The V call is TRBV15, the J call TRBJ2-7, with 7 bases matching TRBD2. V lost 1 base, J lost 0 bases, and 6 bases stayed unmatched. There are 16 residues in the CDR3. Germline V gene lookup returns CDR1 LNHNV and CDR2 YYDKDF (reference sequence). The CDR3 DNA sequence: TGTGCCACCAGCAGAGTCGGGGGGAGTCCCTCCTACGAGCAGTACTTC. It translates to CATSRVGGSPSYEQYF.

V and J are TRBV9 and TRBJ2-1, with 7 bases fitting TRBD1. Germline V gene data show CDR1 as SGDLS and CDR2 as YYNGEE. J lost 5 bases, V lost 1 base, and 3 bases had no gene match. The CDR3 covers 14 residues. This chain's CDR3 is CASSVMGTDNEQFF. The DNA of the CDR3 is TGTGCCAGCAGCGTAATGGGGACAGACAATGAGCAGTTCTTC.

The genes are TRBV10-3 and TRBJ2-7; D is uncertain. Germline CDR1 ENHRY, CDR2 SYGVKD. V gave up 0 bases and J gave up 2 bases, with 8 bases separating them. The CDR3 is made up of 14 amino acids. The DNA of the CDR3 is TGTGCCATCAGTGAGTCGGGCGACCCCTACGAGCAGTACTTC. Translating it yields CAISESGDPYEQYF.

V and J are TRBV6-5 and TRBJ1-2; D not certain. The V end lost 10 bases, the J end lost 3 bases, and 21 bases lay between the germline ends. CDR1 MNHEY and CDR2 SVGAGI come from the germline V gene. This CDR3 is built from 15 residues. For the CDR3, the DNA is TGTGCCACGGAGGAACGACCCTATACCCACTATGGCTACACCTTC. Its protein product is CATEERPYTHYGYTF.

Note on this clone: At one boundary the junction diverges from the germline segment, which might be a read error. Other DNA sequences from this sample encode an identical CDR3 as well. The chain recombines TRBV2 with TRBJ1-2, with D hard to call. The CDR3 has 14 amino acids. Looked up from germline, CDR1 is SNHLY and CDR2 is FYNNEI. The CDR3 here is CASSEFEGSYGYTF. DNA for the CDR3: TGTGCCAGCAGTGAGTTCGAGGGCTCGTATGGCTACACCTTT.

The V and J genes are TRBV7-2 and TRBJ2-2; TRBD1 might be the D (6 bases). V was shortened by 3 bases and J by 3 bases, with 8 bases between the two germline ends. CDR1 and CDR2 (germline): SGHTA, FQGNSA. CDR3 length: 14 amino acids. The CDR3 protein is CASSFYRDTGELFF. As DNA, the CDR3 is TGTGCCAGCAGCTTTTACAGGGACACCGGGGAGCTGTTTTTT.

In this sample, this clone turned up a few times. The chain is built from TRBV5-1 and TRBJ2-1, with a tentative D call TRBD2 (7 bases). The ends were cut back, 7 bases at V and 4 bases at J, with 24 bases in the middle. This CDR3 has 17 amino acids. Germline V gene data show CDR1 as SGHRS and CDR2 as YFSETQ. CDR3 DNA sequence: TGCGCCAGCTCCTACGGAGTGGCGGGGGCCTTATACAATGAGCAGTTCTTC. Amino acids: CASSYGVAGALYNEQFF.

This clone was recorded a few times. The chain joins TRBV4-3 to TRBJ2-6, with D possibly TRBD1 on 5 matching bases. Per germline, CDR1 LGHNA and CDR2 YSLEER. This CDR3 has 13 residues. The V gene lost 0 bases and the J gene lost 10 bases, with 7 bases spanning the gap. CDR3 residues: CASSQEQGNVLTF. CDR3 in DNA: TGCGCCAGCAGCCAAGAGCAGGGAAACGTCCTGACTTTC.

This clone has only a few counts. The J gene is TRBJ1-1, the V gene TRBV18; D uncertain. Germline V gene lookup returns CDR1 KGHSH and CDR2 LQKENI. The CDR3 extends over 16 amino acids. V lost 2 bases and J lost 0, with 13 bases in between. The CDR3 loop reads CASSPYEGFVNTEAFF. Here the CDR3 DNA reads TGTGCCAGCTCACCATACGAGGGATTTGTGAACACTGAAGCTTTCTTT. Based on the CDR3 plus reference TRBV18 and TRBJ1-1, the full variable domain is NAGVMQNPRHLVRRRGQEARLRCSPMKGHSHVYWYRQLPEEGLKFMVYLQKENIIDESGMPKERFSAEFPKEGPSILRIQQVVRGDSAAYFCASSPYEGFVNTEAFFGQGTRLTVV.

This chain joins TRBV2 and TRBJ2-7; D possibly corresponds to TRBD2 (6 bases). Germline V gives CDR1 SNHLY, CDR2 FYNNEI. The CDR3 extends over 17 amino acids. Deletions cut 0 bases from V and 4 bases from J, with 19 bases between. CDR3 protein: CASSEAGLHPVPYEQYF. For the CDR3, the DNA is TGTGCCAGCAGTGAAGCGGGACTCCACCCCGTGCCTTACGAGCAGTACTTC.

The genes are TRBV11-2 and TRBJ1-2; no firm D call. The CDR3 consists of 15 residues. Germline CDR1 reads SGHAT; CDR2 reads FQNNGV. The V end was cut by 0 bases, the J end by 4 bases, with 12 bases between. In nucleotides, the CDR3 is TGTGCCAGCAGCTTAGATCTGGTGGCAGGCTATGGCTACACCTTC. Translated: CASSLDLVAGYGYTF. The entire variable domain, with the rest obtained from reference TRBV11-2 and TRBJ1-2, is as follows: EAGVAQSPRYKIIEKRQSVAFWCNPISGHATLYWYQQILGQGPKLLIQFQNNGVVDDSQLPKDRFSAERLKGVDSTLKIQPAKLEDSAVYLCASSLDLVAGYGYTFGSGTRLTVV.

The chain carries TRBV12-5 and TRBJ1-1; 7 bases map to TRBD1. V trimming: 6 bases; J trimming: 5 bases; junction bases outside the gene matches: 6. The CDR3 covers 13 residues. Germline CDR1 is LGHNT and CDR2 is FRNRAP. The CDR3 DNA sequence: TGTGCTAGTGGACAGGGGAGGAATACTGAAGCTTTCTTT. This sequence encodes CASGQGRNTEAFF.

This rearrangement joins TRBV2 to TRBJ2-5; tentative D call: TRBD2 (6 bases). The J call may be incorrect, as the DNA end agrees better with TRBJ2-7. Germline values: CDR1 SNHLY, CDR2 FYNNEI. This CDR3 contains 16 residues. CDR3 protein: CASSELRGRPMVEQYF. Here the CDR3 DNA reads TGTGCCAGCAGTGAATTGCGGGGACGGCCTATGGTCGAGCAGTACTTC.

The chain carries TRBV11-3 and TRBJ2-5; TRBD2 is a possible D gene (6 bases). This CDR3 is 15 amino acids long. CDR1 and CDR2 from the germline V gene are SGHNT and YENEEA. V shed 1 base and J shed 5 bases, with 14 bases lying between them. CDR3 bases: TGTGCCAGCAGCTTAGGCCCCGTAGGAGGGGAGACCCAGTACTTC. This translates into CASSLGPVGGETQYF.

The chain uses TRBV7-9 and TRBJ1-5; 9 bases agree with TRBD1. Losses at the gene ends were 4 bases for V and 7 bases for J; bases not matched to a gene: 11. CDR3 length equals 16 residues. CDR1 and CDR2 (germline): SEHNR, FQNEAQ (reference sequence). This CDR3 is CASSWHSGQGSQPQHF. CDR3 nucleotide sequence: TGTGCCAGCAGCTGGCACTCCGGACAGGGGAGCCAGCCCCAGCATTTT. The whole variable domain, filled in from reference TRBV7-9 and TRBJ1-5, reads DTGVSQNPRHKITKRGQNVTFRCDPISEHNRLYWYRQTLGQGPEFLTYFQNEAQLEKSRLLSDRFSAERPKGSFSTLEIQRTEQGDSAMYLCASSWHSGQGSQPQHFGDGTRLSIL.

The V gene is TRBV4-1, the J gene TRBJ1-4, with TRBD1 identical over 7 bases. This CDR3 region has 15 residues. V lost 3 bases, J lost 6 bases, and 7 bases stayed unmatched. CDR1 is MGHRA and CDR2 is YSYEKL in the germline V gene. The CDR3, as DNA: TGCGCCAGCAGCCAGCAGGACAGGCGGGATGAAAAACTGTTTTTT. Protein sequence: CASSQQDRRDEKLFF.

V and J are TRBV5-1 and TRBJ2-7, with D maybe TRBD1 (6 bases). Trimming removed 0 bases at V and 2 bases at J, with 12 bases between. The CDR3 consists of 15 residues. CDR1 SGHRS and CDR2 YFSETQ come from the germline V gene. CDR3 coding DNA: TGCGCCAGCAGCTTGGCAGGGGAAGGGCCCTACGAGCAGTACTTC. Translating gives CASSLAGEGPYEQYF.

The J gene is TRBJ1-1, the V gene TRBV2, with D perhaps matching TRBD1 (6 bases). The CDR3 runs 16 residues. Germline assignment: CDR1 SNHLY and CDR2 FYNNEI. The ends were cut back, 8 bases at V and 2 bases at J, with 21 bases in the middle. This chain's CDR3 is CASPSRGATGNTEAFF. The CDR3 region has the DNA TGTGCCAGCCCAAGCCGGGGGGCCACGGGCAACACTGAAGCTTTCTTT.

CDR3: CASSLTTSGGETQYF. CDR3 nucleotides: TGCGCCAGCAGCTTGACGACTAGCGGGGGGGAGACCCAGTACTTC. The chain couples TRBV5-1 to TRBJ2-5; 13 positions agree with TRBD2. Germline assignment: CDR1 SGHRS and CDR2 YFSETQ. CDR3 length equals 15 residues. Trimming at V came to 1 base and at J to 5 bases, leaving 2 bases not matched to a gene.

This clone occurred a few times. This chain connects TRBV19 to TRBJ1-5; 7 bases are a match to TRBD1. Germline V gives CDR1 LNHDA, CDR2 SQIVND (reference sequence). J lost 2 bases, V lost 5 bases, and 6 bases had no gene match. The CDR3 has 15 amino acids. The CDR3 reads CASSGVGQGNQPQHF. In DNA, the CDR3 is TGTGCCAGTAGTGGGGTCGGACAGGGCAATCAGCCCCAGCATTTT. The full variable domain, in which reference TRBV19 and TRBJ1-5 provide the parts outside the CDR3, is DGGITQSPKYLFRKEGQNVTLSCEQNLNHDAMYWYRQDPGQGLRLIYYSQIVNDFQKGDIAEGYSVSREKKESFPLTVTSAQKNPTAFYLCASSGVGQGNQPQHFGDGTRLSIL.

The chain's CDR3 is CAWSVGVETQYF. The CDR3 bases are TGTGCCTGGAGTGTAGGGGTAGAGACCCAGTACTTC. V and J are TRBV30 and TRBJ2-5; maybe TRBD1 (5 bases). Germline values: CDR1 GTSNPN, CDR2 SVGIG (reference sequence). Trimming took 0 bases from V and 4 from J, leaving 6 bases between them. The CDR3 length is 12 residues.

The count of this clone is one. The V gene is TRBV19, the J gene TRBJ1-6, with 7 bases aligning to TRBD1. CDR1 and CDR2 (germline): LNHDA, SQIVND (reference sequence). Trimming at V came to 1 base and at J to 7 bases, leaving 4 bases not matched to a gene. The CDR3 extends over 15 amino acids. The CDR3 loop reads CASSIAAGGNSPLHF. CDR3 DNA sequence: TGTGCCAGTAGTATAGCGGCAGGGGGGAATTCACCCCTCCACTTT.

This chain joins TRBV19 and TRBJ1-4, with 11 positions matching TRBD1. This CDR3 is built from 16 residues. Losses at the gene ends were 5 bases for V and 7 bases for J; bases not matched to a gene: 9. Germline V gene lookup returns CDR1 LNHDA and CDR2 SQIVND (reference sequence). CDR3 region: CASSLRTGGFVEKLFF. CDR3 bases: TGTGCCAGTAGTCTCCGGACAGGGGGCTTCGTTGAAAAACTGTTTTTT.

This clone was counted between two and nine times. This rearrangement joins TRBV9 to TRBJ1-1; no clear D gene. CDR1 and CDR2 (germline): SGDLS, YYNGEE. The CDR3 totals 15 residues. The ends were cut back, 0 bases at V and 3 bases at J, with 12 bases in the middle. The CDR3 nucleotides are TGTGCCAGCAGCGTAGGTCCAGAGAGGGACACTGAAGCTTTCTTT. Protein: CASSVGPERDTEAFF.

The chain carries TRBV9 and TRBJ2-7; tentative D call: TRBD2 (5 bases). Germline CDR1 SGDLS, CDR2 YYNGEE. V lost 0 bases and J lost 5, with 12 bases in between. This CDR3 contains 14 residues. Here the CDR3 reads CASSVGGVGNEQYF. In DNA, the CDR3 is TGTGCCAGCAGCGTAGGGGGTGTCGGGAACGAGCAGTACTTC. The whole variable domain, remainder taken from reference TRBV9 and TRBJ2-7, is DSGVTQTPKHLITATGQRVTLRCSPRSGDLSVYWYQQSLDQGLQFLIQYYNGEERAKGNILERFSAQQFPDLHSELNLSSLELGDSALYFCASSVGGVGNEQYFGPGTRLTVT.

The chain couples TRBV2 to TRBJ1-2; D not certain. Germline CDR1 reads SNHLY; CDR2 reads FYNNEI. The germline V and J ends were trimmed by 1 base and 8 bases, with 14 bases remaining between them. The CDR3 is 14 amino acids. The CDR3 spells CASSEETRLNGYTF. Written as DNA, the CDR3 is TGTGCCAGCAGTGAAGAAACGAGGCTCAACGGCTACACCTTC.